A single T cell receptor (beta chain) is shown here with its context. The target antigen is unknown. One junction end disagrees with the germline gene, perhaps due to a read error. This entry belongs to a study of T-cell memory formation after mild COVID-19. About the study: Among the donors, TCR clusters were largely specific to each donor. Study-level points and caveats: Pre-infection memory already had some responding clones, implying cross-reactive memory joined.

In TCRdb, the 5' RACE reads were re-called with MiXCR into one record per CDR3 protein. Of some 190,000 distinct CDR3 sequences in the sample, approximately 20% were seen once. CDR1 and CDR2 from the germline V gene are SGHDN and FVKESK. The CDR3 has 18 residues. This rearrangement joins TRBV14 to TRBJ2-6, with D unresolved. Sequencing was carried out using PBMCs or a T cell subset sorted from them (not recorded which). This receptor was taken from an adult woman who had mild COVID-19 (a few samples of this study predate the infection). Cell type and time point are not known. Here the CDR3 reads CASSQLRSTLSVANVLTF. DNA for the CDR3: TGTGCCAGCAGCCAATTGAGGAGTACCCTCTCTGTGGCCAACGTCCTGACTTTC.